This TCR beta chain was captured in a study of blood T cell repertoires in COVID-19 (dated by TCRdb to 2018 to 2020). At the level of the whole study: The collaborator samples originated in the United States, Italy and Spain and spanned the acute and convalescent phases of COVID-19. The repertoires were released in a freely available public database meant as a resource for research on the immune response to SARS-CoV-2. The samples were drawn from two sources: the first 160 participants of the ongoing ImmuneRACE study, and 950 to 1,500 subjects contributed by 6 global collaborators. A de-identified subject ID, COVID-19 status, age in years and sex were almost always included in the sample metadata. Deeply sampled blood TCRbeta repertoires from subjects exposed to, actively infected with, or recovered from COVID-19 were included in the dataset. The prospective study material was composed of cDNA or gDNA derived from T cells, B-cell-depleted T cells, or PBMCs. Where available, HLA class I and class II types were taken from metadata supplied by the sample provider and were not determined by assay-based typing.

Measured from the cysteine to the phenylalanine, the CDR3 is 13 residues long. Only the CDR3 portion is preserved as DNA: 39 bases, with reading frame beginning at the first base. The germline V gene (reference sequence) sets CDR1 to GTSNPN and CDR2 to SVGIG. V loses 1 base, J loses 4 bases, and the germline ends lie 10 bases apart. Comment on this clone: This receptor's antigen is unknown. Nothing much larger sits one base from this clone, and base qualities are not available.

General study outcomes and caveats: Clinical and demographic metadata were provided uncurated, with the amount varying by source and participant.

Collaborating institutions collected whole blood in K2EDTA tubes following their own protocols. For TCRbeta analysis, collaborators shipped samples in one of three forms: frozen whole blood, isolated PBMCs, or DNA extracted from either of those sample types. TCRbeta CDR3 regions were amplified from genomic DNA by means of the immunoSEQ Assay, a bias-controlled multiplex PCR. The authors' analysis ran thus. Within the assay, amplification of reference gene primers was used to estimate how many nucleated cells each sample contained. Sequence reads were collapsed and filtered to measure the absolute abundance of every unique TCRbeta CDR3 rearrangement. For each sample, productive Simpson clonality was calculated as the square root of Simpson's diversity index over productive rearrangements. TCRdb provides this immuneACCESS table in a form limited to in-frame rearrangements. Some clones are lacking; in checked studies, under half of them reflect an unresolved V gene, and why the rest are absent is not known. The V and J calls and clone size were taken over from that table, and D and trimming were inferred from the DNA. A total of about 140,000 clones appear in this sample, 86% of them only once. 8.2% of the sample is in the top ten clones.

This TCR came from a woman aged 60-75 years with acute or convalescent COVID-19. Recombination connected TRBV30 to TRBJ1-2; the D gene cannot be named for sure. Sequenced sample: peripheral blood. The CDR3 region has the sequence CAWSAVSSYGYTF. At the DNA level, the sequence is TGTGCCTGGAGTGCAGTCTCCTCCTATGGCTACACCTTC.